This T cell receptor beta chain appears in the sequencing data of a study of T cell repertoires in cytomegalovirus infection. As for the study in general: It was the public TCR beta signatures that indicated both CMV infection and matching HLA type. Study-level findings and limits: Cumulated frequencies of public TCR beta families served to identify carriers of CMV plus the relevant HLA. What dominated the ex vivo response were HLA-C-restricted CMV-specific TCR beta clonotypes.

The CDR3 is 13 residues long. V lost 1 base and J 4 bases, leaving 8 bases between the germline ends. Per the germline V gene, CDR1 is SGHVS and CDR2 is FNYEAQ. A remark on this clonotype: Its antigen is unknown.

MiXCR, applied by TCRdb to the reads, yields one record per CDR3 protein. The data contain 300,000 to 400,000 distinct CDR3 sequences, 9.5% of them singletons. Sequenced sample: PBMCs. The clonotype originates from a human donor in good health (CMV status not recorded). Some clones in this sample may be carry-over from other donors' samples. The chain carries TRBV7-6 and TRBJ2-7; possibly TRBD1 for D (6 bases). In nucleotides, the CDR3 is TGTGCCAGCAGCTTAGTTACAGGGTACGAGCAGTACTTC. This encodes CASSLVTGYEQYF. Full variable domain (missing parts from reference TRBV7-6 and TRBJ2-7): GAGVSQSPRYKVTKRGQDVALRCDPISGHVSLYWYRQALGQGPEFLTYFNYEAQQDKSGLPNDRFSAERPEGSISTLTIQRTEQRDSAMYRCASSLVTGYEQYFGPGTRLTVT.